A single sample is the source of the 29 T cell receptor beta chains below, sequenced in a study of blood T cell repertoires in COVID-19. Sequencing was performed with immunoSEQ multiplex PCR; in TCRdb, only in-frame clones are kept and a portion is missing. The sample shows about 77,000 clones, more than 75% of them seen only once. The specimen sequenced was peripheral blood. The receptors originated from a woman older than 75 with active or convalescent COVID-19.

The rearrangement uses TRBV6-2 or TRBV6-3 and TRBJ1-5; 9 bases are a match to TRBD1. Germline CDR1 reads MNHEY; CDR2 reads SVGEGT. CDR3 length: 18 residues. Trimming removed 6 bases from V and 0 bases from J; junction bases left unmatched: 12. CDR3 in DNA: TGTGCCAGCAGCCAGGGACAGGGAAGGGGGTCTAGCAATCAGCCCCAGCATTTT. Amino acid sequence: CASSQGQGRGSSNQPQHF.

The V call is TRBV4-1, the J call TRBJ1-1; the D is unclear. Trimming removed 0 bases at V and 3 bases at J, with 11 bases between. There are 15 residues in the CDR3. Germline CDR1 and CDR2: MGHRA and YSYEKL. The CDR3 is CASSQDSTWYTEAFF. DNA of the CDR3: TGCGCCAGCAGCCAAGATAGTACTTGGTACACTGAAGCTTTCTTT.

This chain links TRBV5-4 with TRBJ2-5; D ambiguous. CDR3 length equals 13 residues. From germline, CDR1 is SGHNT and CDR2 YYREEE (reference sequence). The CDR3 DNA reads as TGTTCCTGGGTCGAGGATGTACAAGAGACCCAGTACTTC. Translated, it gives CSWVEDVQETQYF.

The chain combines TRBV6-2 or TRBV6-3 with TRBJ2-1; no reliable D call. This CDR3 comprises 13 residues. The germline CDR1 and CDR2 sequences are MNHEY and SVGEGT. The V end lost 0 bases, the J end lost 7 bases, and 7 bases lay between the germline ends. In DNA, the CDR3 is TGTGCCAGCAGTTACTCGAATCAGAATGAGCAGTTCTTC. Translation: CASSYSNQNEQFF.

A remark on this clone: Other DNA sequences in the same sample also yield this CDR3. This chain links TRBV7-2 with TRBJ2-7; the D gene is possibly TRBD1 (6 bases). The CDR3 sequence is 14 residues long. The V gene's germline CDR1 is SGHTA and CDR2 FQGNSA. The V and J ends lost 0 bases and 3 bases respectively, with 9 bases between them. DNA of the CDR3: TGTGCCAGCAGCTTAGCAGGGGGTGACTACGAGCAGTACTTC. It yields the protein CASSLAGGDYEQYF.

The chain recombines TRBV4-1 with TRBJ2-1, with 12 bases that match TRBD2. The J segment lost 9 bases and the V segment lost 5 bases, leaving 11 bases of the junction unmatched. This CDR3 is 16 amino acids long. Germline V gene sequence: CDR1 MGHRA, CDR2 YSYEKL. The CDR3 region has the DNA TGCGCCAGCAGCAAACTTCTAGCGGGGGGGCTTCTTGAGCAGTTCTTC. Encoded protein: CASSKLLAGGLLEQFF.

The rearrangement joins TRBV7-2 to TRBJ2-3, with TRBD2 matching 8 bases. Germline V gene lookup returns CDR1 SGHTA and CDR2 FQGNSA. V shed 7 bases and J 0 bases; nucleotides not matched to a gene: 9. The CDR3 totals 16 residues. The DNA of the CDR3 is TGTGCCAGCACGGGGGGGGCTACGCTTAGCACAGATACGCAGTATTTT. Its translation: CASTGGATLSTDTQYF.

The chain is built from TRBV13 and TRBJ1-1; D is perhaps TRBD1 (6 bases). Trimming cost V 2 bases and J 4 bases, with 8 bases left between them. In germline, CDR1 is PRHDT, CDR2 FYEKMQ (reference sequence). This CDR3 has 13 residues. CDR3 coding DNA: TGTGCCAGCAGCTTAACCAGGGGCACTGAAGCTTTCTTT. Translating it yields CASSLTRGTEAFF.

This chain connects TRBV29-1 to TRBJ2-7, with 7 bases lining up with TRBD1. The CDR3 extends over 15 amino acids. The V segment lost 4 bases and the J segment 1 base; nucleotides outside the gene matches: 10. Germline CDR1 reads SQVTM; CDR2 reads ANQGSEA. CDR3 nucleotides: TGCAGCGTTGTCACAGGGGCTAGCTCTTCCTACGAGCAGTACTTC. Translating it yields CSVVTGASSSYEQYF.

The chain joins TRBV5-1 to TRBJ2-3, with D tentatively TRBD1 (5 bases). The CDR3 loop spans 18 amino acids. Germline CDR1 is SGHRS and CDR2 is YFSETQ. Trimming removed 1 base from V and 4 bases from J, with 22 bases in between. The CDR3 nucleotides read TGCGCCAGCAGCTTGTCCCCTGGGATAAGGGGCAGGGCAGATACGCAGTATTTT. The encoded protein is CASSLSPGIRGRADTQYF.

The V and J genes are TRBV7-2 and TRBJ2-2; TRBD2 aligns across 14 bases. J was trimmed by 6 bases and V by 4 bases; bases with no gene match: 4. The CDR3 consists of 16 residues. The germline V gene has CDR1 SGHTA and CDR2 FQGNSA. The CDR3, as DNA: TGTGCCAGCAGCTCGCGACTAGCGGGGGGGCCCGGGGAGCTGTTTTTT. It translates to CASSSRLAGGPGELFF.

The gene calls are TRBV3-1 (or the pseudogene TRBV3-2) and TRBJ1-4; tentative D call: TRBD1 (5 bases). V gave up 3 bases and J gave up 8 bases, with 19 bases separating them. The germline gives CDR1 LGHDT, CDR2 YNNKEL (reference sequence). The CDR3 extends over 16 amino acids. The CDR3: CASSQVTTPGKEKLFF. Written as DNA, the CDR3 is TGTGCCAGCAGCCAGGTCACAACCCCAGGGAAGGAAAAACTGTTTTTT.

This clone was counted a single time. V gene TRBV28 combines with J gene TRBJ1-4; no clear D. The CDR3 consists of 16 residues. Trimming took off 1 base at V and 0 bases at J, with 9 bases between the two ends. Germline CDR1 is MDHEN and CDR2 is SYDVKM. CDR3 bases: TGTGCCAGCAGTTTATTTTTCGGGGCAACTAATGAAAAACTGTTTTTT. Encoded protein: CASSLFFGATNEKLFF.

In nucleotides, the CDR3 is TGTGTCAGAAGCATACACAGGGGAAACACTGAAGCTTTCTTT. Its protein is CVRSIHRGNTEAFF. The V gene is TRBV7-5, the J gene TRBJ1-1; the table's D call TRBD1 went unverified against the DNA. TRBV7-5 is a pseudogene locus. CDR3 length: 14 residues.

The CDR3 spells CASSLYAGFPPSSTDTQYF. CDR3 bases: TGCGCCAGCAGCTTGTATGCGGGGTTCCCCCCCTCTAGCACAGATACGCAGTATTTT. The chain links TRBV5-1 to TRBJ2-3; D possibly corresponds to TRBD2 (6 bases). Trimming left V 1 base short and J 0 bases short, with 21 bases between. The CDR3 runs to 19 residues. Germline V gene sequence: CDR1 SGHRS, CDR2 YFSETQ.

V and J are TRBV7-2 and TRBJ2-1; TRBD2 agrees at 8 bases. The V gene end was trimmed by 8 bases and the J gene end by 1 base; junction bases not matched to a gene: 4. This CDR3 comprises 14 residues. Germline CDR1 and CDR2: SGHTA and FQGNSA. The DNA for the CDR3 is TGTGCCAGCGGTAAGCGGGGGTCCTACAATGAGCAGTTCTTC. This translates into CASGKRGSYNEQFF.

This chain's CDR3 is CASSLAGGPTYEQYF. CDR3 nucleotides: TGTGCCAGCAGCTTAGCGGGGGGGCCGACCTACGAGCAGTACTTC. The chain employs TRBV7-2 and TRBJ2-7; TRBD2 is a possible D gene (7 bases). The germline gives CDR1 SGHTA, CDR2 FQGNSA. The CDR3 is 15 residues long. Trimming shortened V by 0 bases and J by 2 bases, and 11 bases separated the two germline ends.

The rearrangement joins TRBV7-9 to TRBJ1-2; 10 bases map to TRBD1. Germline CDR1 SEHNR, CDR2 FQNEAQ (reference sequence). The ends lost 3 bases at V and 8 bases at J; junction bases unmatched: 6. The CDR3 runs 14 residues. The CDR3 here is CASSLGTGDWGYTF. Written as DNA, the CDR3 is TGTGCCAGCAGCTTGGGGACAGGGGACTGGGGCTACACCTTC.

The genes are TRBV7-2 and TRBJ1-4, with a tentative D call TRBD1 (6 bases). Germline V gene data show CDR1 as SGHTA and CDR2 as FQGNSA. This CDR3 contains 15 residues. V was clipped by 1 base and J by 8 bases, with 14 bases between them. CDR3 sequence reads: CASSLVTNQGEKLFF. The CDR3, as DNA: TGTGCCAGCAGCTTAGTAACAAACCAGGGGGAAAAACTGTTTTTT.

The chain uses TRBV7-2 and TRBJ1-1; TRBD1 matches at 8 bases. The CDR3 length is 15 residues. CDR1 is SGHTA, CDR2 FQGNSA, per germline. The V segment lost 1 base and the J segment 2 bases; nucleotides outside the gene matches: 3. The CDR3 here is CASSLGPGGNTEAFF. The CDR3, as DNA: TGTGCCAGCAGCTTAGGGCCAGGGGGCAACACTGAAGCTTTCTTT.

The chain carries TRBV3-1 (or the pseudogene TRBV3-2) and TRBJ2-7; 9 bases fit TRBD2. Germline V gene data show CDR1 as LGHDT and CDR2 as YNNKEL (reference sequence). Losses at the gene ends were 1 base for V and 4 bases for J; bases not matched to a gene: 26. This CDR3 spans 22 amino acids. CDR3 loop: CASSQGSAPSTPFLAGRYEQYF. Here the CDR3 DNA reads TGTGCCAGCAGCCAAGGTTCGGCTCCCTCGACCCCCTTCCTAGCGGGGAGGTACGAGCAGTACTTC.

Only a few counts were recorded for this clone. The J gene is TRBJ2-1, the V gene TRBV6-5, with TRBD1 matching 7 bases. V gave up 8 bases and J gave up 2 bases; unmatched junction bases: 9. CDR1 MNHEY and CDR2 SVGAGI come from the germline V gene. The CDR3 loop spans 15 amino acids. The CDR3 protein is CASERDSAPYNEQFF. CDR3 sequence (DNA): TGTGCCAGCGAACGGGACAGCGCTCCCTACAATGAGCAGTTCTTC.

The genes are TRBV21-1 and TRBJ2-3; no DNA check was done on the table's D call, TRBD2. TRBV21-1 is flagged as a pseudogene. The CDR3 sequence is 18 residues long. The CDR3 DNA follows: TGTGCCAGCAGCCTAATCCCTGGGGGGGGACATAGCACAGATACGCAGTATTTT. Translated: CASSLIPGGGHSTDTQYF.

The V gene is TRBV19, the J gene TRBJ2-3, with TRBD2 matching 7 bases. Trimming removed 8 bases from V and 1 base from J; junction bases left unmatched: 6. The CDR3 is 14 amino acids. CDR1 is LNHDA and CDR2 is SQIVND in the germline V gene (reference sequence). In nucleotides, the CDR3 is TGTGCCAGTGCCCTTCTAGCGGGCACAGATACGCAGTATTTT. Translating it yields CASALLAGTDTQYF.

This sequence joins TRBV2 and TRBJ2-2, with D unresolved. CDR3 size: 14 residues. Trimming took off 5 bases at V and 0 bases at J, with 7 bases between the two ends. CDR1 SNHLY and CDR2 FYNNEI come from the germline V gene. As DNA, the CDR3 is TGTGCCAGCAGTCCGACAACGAACACCGGGGAGCTGTTTTTT. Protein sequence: CASSPTTNTGELFF.

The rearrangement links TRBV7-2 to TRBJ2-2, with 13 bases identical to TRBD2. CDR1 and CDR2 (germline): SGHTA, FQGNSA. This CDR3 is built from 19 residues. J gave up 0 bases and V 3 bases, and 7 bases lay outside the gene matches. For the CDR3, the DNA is TGTGCCAGCAGCTTGCGGGGACTAGCGGGGATTACGAACACCGGGGAGCTGTTTTTT. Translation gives CASSLRGLAGITNTGELFF.

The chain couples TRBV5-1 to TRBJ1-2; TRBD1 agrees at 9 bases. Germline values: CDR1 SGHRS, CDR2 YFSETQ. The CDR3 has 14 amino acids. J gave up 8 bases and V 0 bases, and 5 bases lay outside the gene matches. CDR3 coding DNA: TGCGCCAGCAGCTTGGCCGGGACAGGGTTGGGCTACACCTTC. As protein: CASSLAGTGLGYTF.

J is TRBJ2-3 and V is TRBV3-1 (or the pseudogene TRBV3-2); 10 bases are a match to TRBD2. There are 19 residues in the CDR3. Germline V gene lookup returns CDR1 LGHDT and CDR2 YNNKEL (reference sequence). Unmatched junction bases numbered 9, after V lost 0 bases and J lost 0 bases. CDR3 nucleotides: TGTGCCAGCAGCCAAGAGGGAGCGGGGGGGATTATAAGCACAGATACGCAGTATTTT. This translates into CASSQEGAGGIISTDTQYF.

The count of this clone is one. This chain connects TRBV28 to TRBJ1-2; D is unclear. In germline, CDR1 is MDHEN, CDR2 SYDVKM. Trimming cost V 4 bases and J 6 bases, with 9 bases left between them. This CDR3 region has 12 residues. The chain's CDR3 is CASSSTNDGYTF. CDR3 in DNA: TGTGCCAGCAGTTCCACAAACGATGGCTACACCTTC.